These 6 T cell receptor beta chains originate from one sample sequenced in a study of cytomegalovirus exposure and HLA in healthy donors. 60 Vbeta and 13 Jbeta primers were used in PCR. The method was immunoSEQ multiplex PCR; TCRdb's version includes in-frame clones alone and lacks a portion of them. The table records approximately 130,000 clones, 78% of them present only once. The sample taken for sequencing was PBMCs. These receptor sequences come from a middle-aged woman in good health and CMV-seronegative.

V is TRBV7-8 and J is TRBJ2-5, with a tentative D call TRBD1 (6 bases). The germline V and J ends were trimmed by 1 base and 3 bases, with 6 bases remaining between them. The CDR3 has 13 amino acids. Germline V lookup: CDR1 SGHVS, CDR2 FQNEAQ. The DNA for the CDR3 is TGTGCCAGCAGCTTAGACAGGGAAGAGACCCAGTACTTC. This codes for CASSLDREETQYF.

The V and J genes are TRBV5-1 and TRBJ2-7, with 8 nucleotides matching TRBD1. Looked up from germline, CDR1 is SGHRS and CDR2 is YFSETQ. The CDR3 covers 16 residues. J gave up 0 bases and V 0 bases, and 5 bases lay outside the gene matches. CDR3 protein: CASSLAEGTGSYEQYF. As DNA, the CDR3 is TGCGCCAGCAGCTTGGCCGAGGGGACAGGCTCCTACGAGCAGTACTTC. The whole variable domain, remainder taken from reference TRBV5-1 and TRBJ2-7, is KAGVTQTPRYLIKTRGQQVTLSCSPISGHRSVSWYQQTPGQGLQFLFEYFSETQRNKGNFPGRFSGRQFSNSRSEMNVSTLELGDSALYLCASSLAEGTGSYEQYFGPGTRLTVT.

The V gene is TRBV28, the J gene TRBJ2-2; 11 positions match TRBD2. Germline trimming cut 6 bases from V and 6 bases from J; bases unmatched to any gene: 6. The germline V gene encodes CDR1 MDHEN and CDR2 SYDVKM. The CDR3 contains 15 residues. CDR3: CASSLAGGGAGELFF. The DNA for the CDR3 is TGTGCCAGCAGCCTAGCGGGAGGAGGCGCCGGGGAGCTGTTTTTT.

For the CDR3, the DNA is TGTGCCAGTACAGGGTCCTACAATGAGCAGTTCTTC. This encodes CASTGSYNEQFF. The chain couples TRBV19 to TRBJ2-1; tentatively, D is TRBD1 (5 bases). Germline lookup yields CDR1 LNHDA and CDR2 SQIVND (reference sequence). With 7 bases removed from V and 1 base from J, the gap between germline ends came to 5 bases. CDR3 length equals 12 residues. Full variable domain (rest looked up from reference TRBV19 and TRBJ2-1): DGGITQSPKYLFRKEGQNVTLSCEQNLNHDAMYWYRQDPGQGLRLIYYSQIVNDFQKGDIAEGYSVSREKKESFPLTVTSAQKNPTAFYLCASTGSYNEQFFGPGTRLTVL.

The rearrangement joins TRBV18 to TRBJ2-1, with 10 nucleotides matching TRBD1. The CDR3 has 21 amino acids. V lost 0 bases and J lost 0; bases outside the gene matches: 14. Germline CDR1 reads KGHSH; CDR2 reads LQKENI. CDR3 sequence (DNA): TGTGCCAGCTCACCACCGTGGGACAGGGGATACCAACGGGGCTCCTACAATGAGCAGTTCTTC. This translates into CASSPPWDRGYQRGSYNEQFF.

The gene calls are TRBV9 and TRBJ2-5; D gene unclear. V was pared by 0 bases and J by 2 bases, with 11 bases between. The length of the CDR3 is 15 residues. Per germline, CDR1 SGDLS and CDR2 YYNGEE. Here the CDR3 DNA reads TGTGCCAGCAGCGTAGGGGCAGCCGATCAAGAGACCCAGTACTTC. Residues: CASSVGAADQETQYF.